This T cell receptor (beta chain) emerged from a study of CD8 T cells in ankylosing spondylitis. V gave up 2 bases and J gave up 7 bases, with 11 bases separating them. Germline CDR1 is GTSNPN and CDR2 is SVGIG (reference sequence). The CDR3 extends over 13 amino acids. Each CDR3 protein gets one entry after TCRdb re-called the 5' RACE reads with MiXCR. This table has under 450,000 distinct CDR3 sequences, roughly 22% appearing once. The gene calls are TRBV30 and TRBJ2-2; no clear D gene. This TCR came from a male donor with ankylosing spondylitis or in good health (not recorded which). Sequenced material: blood, either unsorted or a sorted T cell fraction (not recorded which). The CDR3 sequence is CAWSKVAGGELFF. CDR3 sequence (DNA): TGTGCCTGGAGTAAGGTGGCCGGCGGGGAGCTGTTTTTT.